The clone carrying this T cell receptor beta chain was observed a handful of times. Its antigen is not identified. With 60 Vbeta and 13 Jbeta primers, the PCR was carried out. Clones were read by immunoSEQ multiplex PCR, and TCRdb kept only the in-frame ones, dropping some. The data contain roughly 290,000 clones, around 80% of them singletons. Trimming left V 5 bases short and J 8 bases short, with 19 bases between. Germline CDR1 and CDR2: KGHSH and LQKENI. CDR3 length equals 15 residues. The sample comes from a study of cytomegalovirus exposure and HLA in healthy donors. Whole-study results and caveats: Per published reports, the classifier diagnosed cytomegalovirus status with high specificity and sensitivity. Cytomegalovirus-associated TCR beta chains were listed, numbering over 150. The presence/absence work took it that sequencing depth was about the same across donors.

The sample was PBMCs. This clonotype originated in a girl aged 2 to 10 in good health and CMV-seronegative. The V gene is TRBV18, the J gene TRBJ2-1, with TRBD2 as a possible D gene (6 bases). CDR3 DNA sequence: TGTGCCAGCTCAGCACGGGACTCTTCTTACGATGAGCAGTTCTTC. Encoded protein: CASSARDSSYDEQFF.